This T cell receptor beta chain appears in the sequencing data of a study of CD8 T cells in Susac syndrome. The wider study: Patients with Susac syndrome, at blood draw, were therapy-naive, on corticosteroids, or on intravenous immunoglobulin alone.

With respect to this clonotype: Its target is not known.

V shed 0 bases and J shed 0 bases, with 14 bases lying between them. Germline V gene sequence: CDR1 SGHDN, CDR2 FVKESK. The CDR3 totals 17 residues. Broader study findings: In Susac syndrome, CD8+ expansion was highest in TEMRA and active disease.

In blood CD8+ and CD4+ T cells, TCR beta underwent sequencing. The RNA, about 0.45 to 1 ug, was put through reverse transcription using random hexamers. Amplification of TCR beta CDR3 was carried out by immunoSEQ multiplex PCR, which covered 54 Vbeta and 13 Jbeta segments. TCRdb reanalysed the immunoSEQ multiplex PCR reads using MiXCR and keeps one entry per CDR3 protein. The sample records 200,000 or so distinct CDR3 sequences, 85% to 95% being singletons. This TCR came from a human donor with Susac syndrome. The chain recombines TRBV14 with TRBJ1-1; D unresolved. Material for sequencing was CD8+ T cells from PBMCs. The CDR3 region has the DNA TGTGCCAGCAGCCAAGATCTAGTGGGCTCCATGAACACTGAAGCTTTCTTT. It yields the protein CASSQDLVGSMNTEAFF. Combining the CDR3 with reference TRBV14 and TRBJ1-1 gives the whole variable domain EAGVTQFPSHSVIEKGQTVTLRCDPISGHDNLYWYRRVMGKEIKFLLHFVKESKQDESGMPNNRFLAERTGGTYSTLKVQPAELEDSGVYFCASSQDLVGSMNTEAFFGQGTRLTVV.